The 24 T cell receptor beta chains below all came from one sample that was sequenced in a study of T cells after yellow fever vaccination. A single record per CDR3 protein comes from TCRdb applying MiXCR to the 5' RACE reads. This table holds about 220,000 distinct CDR3 sequences, 3% to 3.5% found once. This material consisted of CD4+ T cells sorted from PBMCs, taken 10 days after the yellow fever booster vaccination. The receptors were sampled from a man aged 18 to 29 who received the YFV17D yellow fever vaccine.

This clonotype was recorded many times. The chain uses TRBV20-1 and TRBJ2-1; D might be TRBD1 (7 bases). Trimming took 6 bases from V and 2 from J, leaving 23 bases between them. CDR1 is DFQATT, CDR2 SNEGSKA, per germline (reference sequence). The CDR3 is 17 residues long. CDR3 in DNA: TGCAGTGCCCCTGGTCAGGGGGGCTATCATACCTACAATGAGCAGTTCTTC. Translating gives CSAPGQGGYHTYNEQFF.

The rearrangement uses TRBV29-1 and TRBJ2-5, with D uncertain. The germline gives CDR1 SQVTM, CDR2 ANQGSEA. CDR3 size: 12 residues. V was cut by 4 bases and J by 1 base, with 7 bases left in between. The CDR3 coding sequence is TGCAGCGTTGGAAGGAGCCAAGAGACCCAGTACTTC. Protein product: CSVGRSQETQYF.

This chain connects TRBV23-1 to TRBJ1-2; no reliable D call. TRBV23-1 belongs to the ORF category, with a function that is uncertain. The V end lost 4 bases, the J end lost 6 bases, and 15 bases lay between the germline ends. This CDR3 comprises 14 residues. The CDR3, as DNA: TGCGCCAGCAGTCCTGCCAGGATAACGAATGGCTACACCTTC. As protein: CASSPARITNGYTF.

This clonotype appeared a few times. The chain joins TRBV5-4 to TRBJ2-5; 7 nucleotides match TRBD1. From germline, CDR1 is SGHNT and CDR2 YYREEE (reference sequence). The CDR3 loop spans 13 amino acids. The trim removed 4 bases at V and 3 bases at J, leaving 3 bases unmatched. DNA for the CDR3: TGTGCCAGCAGCCGGGACAGCAAAGAGACCCAGTACTTC. Residues: CASSRDSKETQYF.

This clonotype was observed at least ten times. The rearrangement uses TRBV5-1 and TRBJ1-1, with D possibly being TRBD1 (5 bases). Germline V gene sequence: CDR1 SGHRS, CDR2 YFSETQ. This CDR3 region has 17 residues. Trimming stripped 1 base from V and 3 bases from J, with 19 bases between. CDR3 protein: CASSLRGGGYSDTEAFF. CDR3 nucleotide sequence: TGCGCCAGCAGCTTGAGGGGAGGTGGGTACAGCGACACTGAAGCTTTCTTT.

This clonotype has a count of ten or more. The V gene is TRBV12-3 or TRBV12-4, the J gene TRBJ1-1; no definite D call. The CDR3 runs 15 residues. Between the trimmed V and J ends, which lost 5 bases and 4 bases, there was a span of 17 bases. The CDR3 DNA reads TGTGCCAGCAGTCCGCCGATCTATCGGGGCACTGAAGCTTTCTTT. Encoded protein: CASSPPIYRGTEAFF.

This clonotype was seen a handful of times. This chain connects TRBV6-5 to TRBJ2-2; 13 bases fit TRBD2. The trim removed 0 bases at V and 5 bases at J, leaving 3 bases unmatched. The CDR3 has 17 residues. CDR1 is MNHEY, CDR2 SVGAGI, per germline. The CDR3 protein is CASSYSGLAGNTGELFF. The CDR3 DNA reads as TGTGCCAGCAGTTACTCGGGACTAGCGGGGAATACCGGGGAGCTGTTTTTT.

The genes are TRBV12-3 or TRBV12-4 and TRBJ1-1; 7 bases line up with TRBD1. CDR3 length equals 15 residues. Losses at the gene ends were 5 bases for V and 4 bases for J; bases not matched to a gene: 10. The CDR3, as DNA: TGTGCCAGCAGTCACCGACAGGGAAGAAGCACTGAAGCTTTCTTT. This codes for CASSHRQGRSTEAFF.

CDR3 amino acids: CASSLERGQGNTEAFF. CDR3 nucleotides: TGTGCCAGCAGTTTAGAGCGGGGACAGGGTAACACTGAAGCTTTCTTT. The chain is built from TRBV12-3 or TRBV12-4 and TRBJ1-1; 9 positions agree with TRBD1. The CDR3 is made up of 16 amino acids. The V and J ends lost 1 base and 2 bases, in that order; junction bases with no gene match: 5.

This clonotype came up many times. A read error may account for a junction end that differs from germline. This chain uses TRBV7-7 with TRBJ2-2, with D perhaps TRBD2 (6 bases). This CDR3 contains 16 residues. CDR1 and CDR2 (germline): SSHAT, FNYEAQ (reference sequence). The CDR3 loop is CASSLGWDSSTGELFF. Written as DNA, the CDR3 is TGTGCTAGCAGCTTAGGATGGGACTCCTCCACCGGGGAGCTGTTTTTT.

This clonotype was observed many times. V gene TRBV4-3 combines with J gene TRBJ2-1; 7 bases align to TRBD2. Germline V lookup: CDR1 LGHNA, CDR2 YSLEER. This CDR3 has 17 amino acids. J lost 0 bases, V lost 4 bases, and 9 bases had no gene match. CDR3 nucleotides: TGCGCCAGCAGCCGACGGGATCGGGGGGACTCCTACAATGAGCAGTTCTTC. This gives the protein CASSRRDRGDSYNEQFF.

A few counts support this clonotype. The CDR3 protein is CASSGIGTGENIQYF. The CDR3 DNA reads as TGTGCCAGCAGTGGTATTGGGACAGGGGAGAACATTCAGTACTTC. This rearrangement joins TRBV28 to TRBJ2-4; 10 bases align to TRBD1. Germline loops: CDR1 MDHEN, CDR2 SYDVKM. After removal of 5 bases from V and 7 bases from J, the junction contained 8 bases not matched to a gene. CDR3 size: 15 residues.

CDR3 loop: CASSHPDGRAPGGGGTDTQYF. CDR3 nucleotide sequence: TGCGCCAGCAGCCATCCCGATGGTAGGGCCCCTGGGGGGGGGGGCACAGATACGCAGTATTTT. The V and J genes are TRBV4-1 and TRBJ2-3, with 7 bases matching TRBD2. Germline assignment: CDR1 MGHRA and CDR2 YSYEKL. The CDR3 sequence is 21 residues long. J gave up 1 base and V 3 bases, and 22 bases lay outside the gene matches.

This clonotype appeared a few times. The chain combines TRBV7-2 with TRBJ1-2, with D possibly TRBD1 on 5 matching bases. The CDR3 consists of 17 residues. Trimming stripped 1 base from V and 6 bases from J, with 21 bases between. Per the germline V gene, CDR1 is SGHTA and CDR2 is FQGNSA. The CDR3 spells CASSLEGILGIGDGYTF. DNA of the CDR3: TGTGCCAGCAGCTTAGAGGGGATATTGGGCATAGGGGATGGCTACACCTTC.

This clonotype appeared many times. This chain's CDR3 is CASLQVGWASTEAFF. The DNA of the CDR3 is TGTGCCAGCCTCCAGGTGGGGTGGGCGTCCACTGAAGCTTTCTTT. V is TRBV12-3 or TRBV12-4 and J is TRBJ1-1, with D hard to call. The V and J ends lost 8 bases and 4 bases respectively, with 20 bases between them. The length of the CDR3 is 15 residues.

This chain connects TRBV6-1 to TRBJ2-4; 10 bases are a match to TRBD1. Germline CDR1 reads MNHNS; CDR2 reads SASEGT. V lost 7 bases to trimming and J lost 8 bases; unmatched junction nucleotides: 8. CDR3 length: 14 amino acids. Here the CDR3 reads CASNRQGAADIQYF. Written as DNA, the CDR3 is TGTGCCAGCAACCGACAGGGGGCGGCGGACATTCAGTACTTC.

There are many counts of this clonotype. V gene TRBV4-1 combines with J gene TRBJ2-1; TRBD1 agrees at 9 bases. CDR3 size: 16 residues. Germline CDR1 and CDR2: MGHRA and YSYEKL. V lost 1 base to trimming and J lost 8 bases; unmatched junction nucleotides: 9. The CDR3 DNA is TGCGCCAGCAGCCAAGGACCGGGACAGGGTCACGATGAGCAGTTCTTC. Amino acid sequence: CASSQGPGQGHDEQFF.

This clonotype was seen at least ten times. The chain combines TRBV10-3 with TRBJ2-5; D could derive from TRBD1 or TRBD2 (5 bases each). The V end was cut by 6 bases, the J end by 5 bases, with 10 bases between. Germline V lookup: CDR1 ENHRY, CDR2 SYGVKD. The CDR3 sequence is 12 residues long. CDR3 in amino acids: CAIRGDGETQYF. CDR3 nucleotides: TGTGCCATCAGGGGGGACGGGGAGACCCAGTACTTC.

The chain recombines TRBV14 with TRBJ1-1, with D possibly being TRBD1 (5 bases). The ends were cut back, 2 bases at V and 2 bases at J, with 9 bases in the middle. This CDR3 has 14 amino acids. Germline-derived CDR1 and CDR2 are SGHDN and FVKESK. In nucleotides, the CDR3 is TGTGCCAGCAGCCAATGGGGGATTAACACTGAAGCTTTCTTT. Translating it yields CASSQWGINTEAFF.

This clonotype has more than one count but fewer than ten. This chain connects TRBV20-1 to TRBJ1-5, with D hard to call. The CDR3 runs to 17 residues. V was cut by 0 bases and J by 2 bases, with 17 bases left in between. The germline V gene has CDR1 DFQATT and CDR2 SNEGSKA (reference sequence). CDR3 DNA: TGCAGTGCTAGAGATGTACGGGGAGGAGGCGGCAATCAGCCCCAGCATTTT. Amino acids: CSARDVRGGGGNQPQHF.

This clonotype was seen a few times. The rearrangement joins TRBV12-3 or TRBV12-4 to TRBJ2-3, with unresolved D. V was cut by 3 bases and J by 5 bases, with 15 bases left in between. This CDR3 spans 15 amino acids. The DNA for the CDR3 is TGTGCCAGCAGTTTCGGTCTTCTTAGTGGAGATACGCAGTATTTT. Translated, it gives CASSFGLLSGDTQYF.

This clonotype was counted only a few times. The chain uses TRBV28 and TRBJ2-1, with D hard to call. Trimming cost V 3 bases and J 12 bases, with 9 bases left between them. This CDR3 is 11 amino acids long. The germline V gene encodes CDR1 MDHEN and CDR2 SYDVKM. This CDR3 reads CASSFRTGQFF. CDR3 in DNA: TGTGCCAGCAGTTTCCGAACCGGGCAGTTCTTC.

The sample holds many counts of this clonotype. V and J are TRBV6-5 and TRBJ1-4, with 8 bases that match TRBD1. The V segment lost 2 bases and the J segment 8 bases; nucleotides outside the gene matches: 10. CDR1 is MNHEY, CDR2 SVGAGI, per germline. The CDR3 length is 16 residues. The CDR3 region has the DNA TGTGCCAGCAGTTACGGGCAGGGGGCGATTCGGGAAAAACTGTTTTTT. Translated: CASSYGQGAIREKLFF.

This clonotype was counted ten times or more. The chain has TRBV6-2 or TRBV6-3 and TRBJ2-3, with D possibly being TRBD1 or TRBD2 (6 bases each). This CDR3 is 15 amino acids long. V was pared by 4 bases and J by 7 bases, with 18 bases between. Germline loops: CDR1 MNHEY, CDR2 SVGEGT. CDR3 coding DNA: TGTGCCAGCAGTTTCCGGGGGCTGGTCGTGAATACGCAGTATTTT. Its translation: CASSFRGLVVNTQYF.